This TCR beta chain was profiled in a study of T-cell reconstitution after alpha-beta-depleted transplantation in children. Many counts were recorded for this clonotype. Unique molecular identifiers were incorporated during preparation of the TCRbeta library. TCRdb re-derived calls from the PCR reads in MiXCR, one entry per CDR3 protein. The table lists around 210,000 distinct CDR3 sequences, 6.6% of them singletons. Trimming removed 0 bases at V and 5 bases at J, with 8 bases between. There are 15 residues in the CDR3. The sequencing used PBMCs, collected before TCRalphabeta/CD19-depleted stem cell transplant. The rearrangement joins TRBV12-3 or TRBV12-4 to TRBJ1-6; D is possibly TRBD1 (5 bases). The TCR originated in a boy aged 2 to 9 with acute lymphoblastic leukemia, due to receive a stem cell transplant. The CDR3 here is CASSLAGVDNSPLHF. CDR3 coding DNA: TGTGCCAGCAGTTTAGCGGGGGTGGATAATTCACCCCTCCACTTT.